Listed here is a single T cell receptor (beta chain). Its antigen is undetermined. The data derive from a study of T-cell memory formation after mild COVID-19. In the study overall: Largely donor-specific sequence clusters came from a couple of donors.

After 5'RACE with constant-segment primers, TCR alpha and TCR beta cDNA libraries carrying sample barcodes and UMIs were obtained. MiXCR, applied by TCRdb to the 5' RACE reads, yields one record per CDR3 protein. The data show hundreds of thousands of distinct CDR3 sequences, with roughly 13% seen just once and 22% held by the top ten. Overall study results and limits: Clones that got smaller from day 15 to 85 had even CD4/CD8, while clones growing later tipped toward CD4+. Most CD4+ clones that shrank were in CM and EM, while CD8+ ones turned up in EMRA.

The germline gives CDR1 KGHDR, CDR2 SFDVKD. V was cut by 3 bases and J by 1 base, with 6 bases left in between. The CDR3 covers 13 residues. V gene TRBV24-1 combines with J gene TRBJ2-7; no definite D call. The sequencing sample was made of PBMCs or a T cell subset sorted from them (not recorded which). This receptor was taken from a man younger than 35 who had mild COVID-19 (a few samples of this study predate the infection). Cell type and time point are not known. The CDR3 reads CATSDPQSYEQYF. CDR3 nucleotide sequence: TGTGCCACCAGTGATCCCCAGTCCTACGAGCAGTACTTC.